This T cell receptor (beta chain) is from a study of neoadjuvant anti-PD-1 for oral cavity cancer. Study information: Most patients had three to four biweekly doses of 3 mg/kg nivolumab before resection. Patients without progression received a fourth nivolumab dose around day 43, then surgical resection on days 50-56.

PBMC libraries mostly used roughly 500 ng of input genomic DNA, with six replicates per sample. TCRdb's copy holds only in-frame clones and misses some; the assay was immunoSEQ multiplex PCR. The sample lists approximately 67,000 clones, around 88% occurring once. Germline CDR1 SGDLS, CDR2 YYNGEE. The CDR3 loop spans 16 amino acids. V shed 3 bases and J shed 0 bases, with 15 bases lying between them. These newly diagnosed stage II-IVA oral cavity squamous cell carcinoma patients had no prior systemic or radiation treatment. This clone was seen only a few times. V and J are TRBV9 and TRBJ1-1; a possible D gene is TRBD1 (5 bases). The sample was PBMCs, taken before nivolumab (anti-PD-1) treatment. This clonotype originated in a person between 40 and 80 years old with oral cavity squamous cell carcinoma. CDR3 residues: CASSDPLGLMNTEAFF. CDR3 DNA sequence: TGTGCCAGCAGCGACCCCCTGGGACTCATGAACACTGAAGCTTTCTTT.